One sample yielded the 20 T cell receptor beta chains listed below, sequenced in a study of blood T cell repertoires in COVID-19 (dated by TCRdb to the early 2020s). Libraries were constructed by the immunoSEQ multiplex PCR assay. TCRdb took this table from immuneACCESS and kept in-frame rearrangements with V and J called. Such tables lack part of the clones; where checked against another copy, unresolved V genes explain under half of the gap, and the rest is unexplained. Counted in this sample were about 170,000 clones; roughly nine tenths of them appeared once. Around 9.9% of the sample lies in the top ten. Sequencing was carried out using peripheral blood. All receptors derive from a woman aged 60 to 75 with COVID-19, enrolled during active disease.

The chain has TRBV5-4 and TRBJ2-1, with TRBD2 matching 15 bases. J was trimmed by 5 bases and V by 2 bases; bases with no gene match: 5. The CDR3 runs 17 residues. Germline V gene sequence: CDR1 SGHNT, CDR2 YYREEE (reference sequence). The CDR3 sequence is CASSLGLAGGFHNEQFF. CDR3 sequence (DNA): TGTGCCAGCAGCTTAGGACTAGCGGGAGGGTTCCACAATGAGCAGTTCTTC.

V usage is TRBV28 and J usage is TRBJ1-1, with 7 bases lining up with TRBD1. Germline CDR1 and CDR2: MDHEN and SYDVKM. V trimming: 5 bases; J trimming: 3 bases; junction bases outside the gene matches: 6. This CDR3 has 14 amino acids. CDR3 sequence (DNA): TGTGCCAGCAGTATCCAAACAGGGGACACTGAAGCTTTCTTT. This gives the protein CASSIQTGDTEAFF. Together with reference TRBV28 and TRBJ1-1, the CDR3 gives the full variable domain: DVKVTQSSRYLVKRTGEKVFLECVQDMDHENMFWYRQDPGLGLRLIYFSYDVKMKEKGDIPEGYSVSREKKERFSLILESASTNQTSMYLCASSIQTGDTEAFFGQGTRLTVV.

The CDR3 sequence: CASQGLAVNTGELFF. The CDR3 DNA is TGTGCCAGCCAGGGACTAGCGGTGAACACCGGGGAGCTGTTTTTT. The chain carries TRBV7-2 and TRBJ2-2, with TRBD2 matching 11 bases. Losses at the gene ends were 8 bases for V and 1 base for J; bases not matched to a gene: 3. The CDR3 contains 15 residues. Germline-derived CDR1 and CDR2 are SGHTA and FQGNSA.

The chain employs TRBV7-3 and TRBJ1-2; a possible D gene is TRBD1 (6 bases). Germline V gene data show CDR1 as SGHTA and CDR2 as FQGTGA. Trimming took off 6 bases at V and 8 bases at J, with 16 bases between the two ends. The CDR3 extends over 13 amino acids. CDR3 residues: CASSLQQGGGYTF. In DNA, the CDR3 is TGTGCCAGCAGTCTTCAACAGGGTGGAGGCTACACCTTC.

CDR3 loop: CASSKDRGTSYEQYF. CDR3 sequence (DNA): TGTGCCAGCAGCAAGGACAGGGGGACAAGCTACGAGCAGTACTTC. The rearrangement uses TRBV11-1 and TRBJ2-7; 10 bases align to TRBD1. Trimming removed 5 bases from V and 3 bases from J; junction bases left unmatched: 7. The CDR3 loop spans 15 amino acids. Germline CDR1 reads SGHAT; CDR2 reads FQDESV (reference sequence).

This sequence joins TRBV9 and TRBJ2-3, with 9 positions matching TRBD2. J was trimmed by 4 bases and V by 2 bases; bases with no gene match: 8. The germline V gene has CDR1 SGDLS and CDR2 YYNGEE. This CDR3 comprises 16 residues. The CDR3 coding sequence is TGTGCCAGCAGCGTGGACCTAGCGGGAAGGGCAGATACGCAGTATTTT. Translated: CASSVDLAGRADTQYF.

Concerning this clone: Other DNA sequences from this sample encode an identical CDR3 as well. The J gene is TRBJ1-2, the V gene TRBV4-3, with 7 positions matching TRBD1. V shed 0 bases and J 2 bases; nucleotides not matched to a gene: 3. Per germline, CDR1 LGHNA and CDR2 YSLEER. CDR3 length equals 15 residues. The CDR3 sequence: CASSQDPGGNYGYTF. The CDR3 DNA follows: TGCGCCAGCAGCCAAGACCCAGGGGGGAACTATGGCTACACCTTC.

Points on this clone: Distinct nucleotide sequences in the sample also encode this CDR3. This chain joins TRBV7-2 and TRBJ1-1; 7 bases line up with TRBD1. With 1 base clipped from V and 5 bases from J, the junction kept 4 bases outside the gene matches. The germline gives CDR1 SGHTA, CDR2 FQGNSA. This CDR3 contains 14 residues. The CDR3 is CASSLGSGGTEAFF. The CDR3 DNA reads as TGTGCCAGCAGCTTAGGGTCAGGGGGAACTGAAGCTTTCTTT.

Only one count was recorded for this clone. The genes are TRBV9 and TRBJ2-1; 9 bases are shared with TRBD1. The germline CDR1 and CDR2 sequences are SGDLS and YYNGEE. Trimming at V came to 2 bases and at J to 8 bases, leaving 8 bases not matched to a gene. There are 15 residues in the CDR3. DNA for the CDR3: TGTGCCAGCAGCGTGGGACAGGGACGTGACGATGAGCAGTTCTTC. It codes for CASSVGQGRDDEQFF.

V and J are TRBV5-1 and TRBJ1-1, with D tentatively TRBD1 (6 bases). The CDR3 totals 15 residues. Trimming pared 4 bases from V and 6 bases from J, leaving 19 bases between. The germline V gene has CDR1 SGHRS and CDR2 YFSETQ. The CDR3 region has the DNA TGCGCCAGCAGCCCTACCCTACAGGGTCTCTCTGAAGCTTTCTTT. Amino acid sequence: CASSPTLQGLSEAFF.

In this sample, this clone turned up a few times. The rearrangement uses TRBV4-1 and TRBJ2-5; no clear D. The CDR3 spans 11 residues. The V gene's germline CDR1 is MGHRA and CDR2 YSYEKL. Trimming shortened V by 4 bases and J by 7 bases, and 7 bases separated the two germline ends. CDR3 in amino acids: CASSRGGTQYF. The DNA for the CDR3 is TGCGCCAGCAGCCGAGGTGGGACCCAGTACTTC.

The chain recombines TRBV25-1 with TRBJ2-7; 8 bases are shared with TRBD2. The CDR3 runs 15 residues. V gave up 1 base and J gave up 0 bases; unmatched junction bases: 2. Germline loops: CDR1 MGHDK, CDR2 SYGVNS. Written as DNA, the CDR3 is TGTGCCAGCAGTGAATCAGCGGGAGCCTCCTACGAGCAGTACTTC. This codes for CASSESAGASYEQYF.

V usage is TRBV6-5 and J usage is TRBJ2-4, with D possibly TRBD1 on 5 matching bases. The V gene lost 4 bases and the J gene lost 12 bases, with 16 bases spanning the gap. This CDR3 has 13 amino acids. CDR1 is MNHEY and CDR2 is SVGAGI in the germline V gene. As DNA, the CDR3 is TGTGCCAGCAGTTTGGGCTCAGGGTCTAATCAGTACTTC. It translates to CASSLGSGSNQYF.

The chain carries TRBV30 and TRBJ2-2; D may be TRBD2 (6 bases). V was trimmed by 7 bases and J by 3 bases, leaving 18 bases between them. This CDR3 region has 15 residues. Germline CDR1 and CDR2: GTSNPN and SVGIG (reference sequence). Here the CDR3 reads CASEGGTLDTGELFF. DNA of the CDR3: TGTGCCTCCGAAGGAGGGACTCTGGACACCGGGGAGCTGTTTTTT.

The J gene is TRBJ1-2, the V gene TRBV27, with 11 bases that match TRBD1. V lost 8 bases, J lost 3 bases, and 11 bases stayed unmatched. The germline V gene encodes CDR1 MNHEY and CDR2 SMNVEV (reference sequence). The CDR3 is 16 residues long. In nucleotides, the CDR3 is TGTGCCAGCGGTCTCTTAGGACAGGGGGCTTACTATGGCTACACCTTC. Amino acids: CASGLLGQGAYYGYTF.

This sequence joins TRBV25-1 and TRBJ1-5, with 9 bases that match TRBD1. With V trimmed by 8 bases and J by 5 bases, 7 bases remained unmatched. The CDR3 is 14 amino acids. Germline V CDR1 and CDR2: MGHDK, SYGVNS. The CDR3 is CASSTGGAYQPQHF. DNA of the CDR3: TGTGCCAGCTCTACAGGGGGCGCGTATCAGCCCCAGCATTTT.

The chain couples TRBV5-1 to TRBJ2-2; D possibly corresponds to TRBD1 (6 bases). The CDR3 contains 16 residues. Germline CDR1 and CDR2: SGHRS and YFSETQ. V lost 0 bases and J lost 1, with 10 bases in between. The CDR3 DNA is TGCGCCAGCAGCTTGGCCGCAGGGGTGAACACCGGGGAGCTGTTTTTT. This translates into CASSLAAGVNTGELFF.

The J gene is TRBJ2-7, the V gene TRBV6-6; D remains unclear. Germline CDR1 is MNHNY and CDR2 is SVGAGI (reference sequence). CDR3 length: 13 residues. Trimming removed 4 bases from V and 7 bases from J, with 14 bases in between. The CDR3 region has the DNA TGTGCCAGCAGTTTTGAGGAAACTGGGGAGCAGTACTTC. It yields the protein CASSFEETGEQYF.

This clone was counted once. J is TRBJ2-1 and V is TRBV7-3; TRBD2 might be the D (5 bases). This CDR3 has 11 amino acids. Germline V gene sequence: CDR1 SGHTA, CDR2 FQGTGA. V was pared by 3 bases and J by 10 bases, with 7 bases between. CDR3 loop: CASSFSGEQFF. In nucleotides, the CDR3 is TGTGCCAGCAGCTTCTCGGGGGAGCAGTTCTTC.

The genes are TRBV30 and TRBJ1-1, with TRBD1 as a possible D gene (5 bases). The CDR3 runs 12 residues. CDR1 and CDR2 from the germline V gene are GTSNPN and SVGIG (reference sequence). V lost 6 bases and J 4 bases, leaving 12 bases between the germline ends. The CDR3 sequence is CACRRGGTEAFF. Written as DNA, the CDR3 is TGTGCCTGCCGTCGGGGGGGCACTGAAGCTTTCTTT.